The entry below describes one TCR beta chain. This entry belongs to a study of blood T cell repertoires in COVID-19. The germline V gene has CDR1 LGHDT and CDR2 YNNKEL (reference sequence). The germline V and J ends were trimmed by 8 bases and 2 bases, with 12 bases remaining between them. The CDR3 runs to 13 residues. The protocol was immunoSEQ multiplex PCR, while the TCRdb copy is restricted to in-frame clones and leaves out a portion. Here the sample spans approximately 90,000 clones, roughly 80% being singletons. The V gene is TRBV3-1 (or the pseudogene TRBV3-2), the J gene TRBJ2-5; tentative D call: TRBD2 (5 bases). The origin of this receptor is a man between 65 and 79 years old with COVID-19, enrolled during active disease. The sequencing sample was made of peripheral blood. As DNA, the CDR3 is TGTGCCAGCTGTTTGCGGGCTCAAGAGACCCAGTACTTC. Amino acids: CASCLRAQETQYF.